The 2 T cell receptor beta chains below all came from one sample that was sequenced in a study of T cells in Graves' hyperthyroidism and ophthalmopathy. RNA transcripts served as the template for amplifying TCR beta CDR3 regions. Using the HTBI primer set, a first-round RT-PCR was run on the TCR CDR3. TCRdb reprocessed the multiplex PCR reads via MiXCR and lists one record per CDR3 protein. This table holds over 450,000 distinct CDR3 sequences, 15% to 20% found once. The sequenced sample was blood. The receptors shown here come from a woman under 30 with Graves' ophthalmopathy.

In its sample, this clonotype was seen many times. J is TRBJ2-1 and V is TRBV6-1, with TRBD2 matching over 13 bases. V trimming: 6 bases; J trimming: 5 bases; junction bases outside the gene matches: 4. CDR3 length: 15 amino acids. CDR1 is MNHNS and CDR2 is SASEGT in the germline V gene. The CDR3, as DNA: TGTGCCAGCAGCTCACTAGCGGGGGGGGACAATGAGCAGTTCTTC. This codes for CASSSLAGGDNEQFF.

In DNA form, the CDR3 reads TGTGCCAGTAGTATAAATAATAACTATGGCTACACCTTC. It codes for CASSINNNYGYTF. The rearrangement uses TRBV19 and TRBJ1-2; D gene ambiguous. V was trimmed by 2 bases and J by 1 base, leaving 5 bases between them. The germline V gene has CDR1 LNHDA and CDR2 SQIVND (reference sequence). The CDR3 sequence is 13 residues long. Supplemented by reference TRBV19 and TRBJ1-2, the full variable domain reads DGGITQSPKYLFRKEGQNVTLSCEQNLNHDAMYWYRQDPGQGLRLIYYSQIVNDFQKGDIAEGYSVSREKKESFPLTVTSAQKNPTAFYLCASSINNNYGYTFGSGTRLTVV.